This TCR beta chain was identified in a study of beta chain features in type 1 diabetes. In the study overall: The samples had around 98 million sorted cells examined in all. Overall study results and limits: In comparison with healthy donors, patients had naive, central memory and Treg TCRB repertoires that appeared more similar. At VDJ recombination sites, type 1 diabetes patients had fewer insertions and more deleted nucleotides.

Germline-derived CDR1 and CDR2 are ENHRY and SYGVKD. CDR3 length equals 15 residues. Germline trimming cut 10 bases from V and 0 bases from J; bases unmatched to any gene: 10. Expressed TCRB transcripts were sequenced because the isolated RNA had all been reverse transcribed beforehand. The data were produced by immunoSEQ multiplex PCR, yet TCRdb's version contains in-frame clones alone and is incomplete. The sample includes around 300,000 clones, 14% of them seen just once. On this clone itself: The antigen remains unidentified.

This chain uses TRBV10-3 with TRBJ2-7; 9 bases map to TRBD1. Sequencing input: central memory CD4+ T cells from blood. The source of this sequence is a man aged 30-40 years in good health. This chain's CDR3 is CASTGGAGSSYEQYF. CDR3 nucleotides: TGTGCCAGTACAGGGGGCGCGGGTAGCTCCTACGAGCAGTACTTC.